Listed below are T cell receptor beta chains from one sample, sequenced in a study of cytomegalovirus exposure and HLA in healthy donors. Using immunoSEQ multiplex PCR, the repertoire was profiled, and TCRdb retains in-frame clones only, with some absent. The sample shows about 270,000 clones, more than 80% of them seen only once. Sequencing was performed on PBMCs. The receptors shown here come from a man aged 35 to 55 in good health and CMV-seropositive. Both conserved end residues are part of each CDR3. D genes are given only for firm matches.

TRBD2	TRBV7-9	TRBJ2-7	TGTTCCAGCAGCCGGACAGGTGGACTAGCGGGAACCTACGAGCAGTACTTC	CSSSRTGGLAGTYEQYF
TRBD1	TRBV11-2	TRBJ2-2	TGTGCCAGCAGCTTTCCGGGACAGGGGGGAGTGAACACCGGGGAGCTGTTTTTT	CASSFPGQGGVNTGELFF
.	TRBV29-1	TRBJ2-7	TGCAGCGTTGAGGGACTGGGAGACTACGAGCAGTACTTC	CSVEGLGDYEQYF
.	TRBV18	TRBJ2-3	TGTGCCAGCTCACCGACTGGGTGGCTAGATACGCAGTATTTT	CASSPTGWLDTQYF
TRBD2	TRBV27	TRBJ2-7	TGTGCCAGCAGTCCTAGACTAGCGGGAGTGTACGAGCAGTACTTC	CASSPRLAGVYEQYF
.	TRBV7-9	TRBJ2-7	TGTGCCAGCAGCTGGGCCGGTTACGAGCAGTACTTC	CASSWAGYEQYF
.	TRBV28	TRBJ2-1	TGTGCCAGCAGTTCAGCGGTCTCTCTGGGCAATGAGCAGTTCTTC	CASSSAVSLGNEQFF
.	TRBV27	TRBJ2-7	TGTGCCAGCAGTTTCTACAGGTCCCTCGAGCAGTACTTC	CASSFYRSLEQYF
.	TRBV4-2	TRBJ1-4	TGTGCCAGCAGCCAAGCGGAAGGCGCCCCCGGGGGTGAAAAACTGTTTTTT	CASSQAEGAPGGEKLFF
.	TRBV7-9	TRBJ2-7	TGTTCCAGCTCGCCGGGAGACTCCTACGAGCAGTACTTC	CSSSPGDSYEQYF